These 23 T cell receptor beta chains share one sample of origin, sequenced in a study. TCRdb processed the 5' RACE reads anew with MiXCR; each CDR3 protein has one entry. The sample has approximately 40,000 distinct CDR3 sequences; around 30% are singletons. Sample: tumor-infiltrating memory CD4+ T cells sorted from the breast tumor. Documented subset: memory CD4+ T cells, CD4+CD45RO+CD25-. These receptors originate from a female donor with breast cancer.

This clonotype has only a few counts. J is TRBJ1-2 and V is TRBV4-3; D unresolved. The CDR3 consists of 15 residues. CDR1 and CDR2 from the germline V gene are LGHNA and YSLEER. Trimming took 0 bases from V and 1 from J, leaving 9 bases between them. Here the CDR3 reads CASSQEIGFNYGYTF. CDR3 in DNA: TGCGCCAGCAGCCAAGAGATAGGTTTTAACTATGGCTACACCTTC.

This clonotype was picked up many times. V usage is TRBV20-1 and J usage is TRBJ2-1; D call uncertain. Trimming cost V 0 bases and J 0 bases, with 9 bases left between them. In germline, CDR1 is DFQATT, CDR2 SNEGSKA (reference sequence). This CDR3 is 15 amino acids long. As DNA, the CDR3 is TGCAGTGCTAGAGATTTTAGGACCTCCTACAATGAGCAGTTCTTC. It translates to CSARDFRTSYNEQFF.

The chain employs TRBV6-1 and TRBJ2-2; D is possibly TRBD1 (5 bases). CDR1 is MNHNS and CDR2 is SASEGT in the germline V gene. The length of the CDR3 is 14 residues. Trimming stripped 6 bases from V and 3 bases from J, with 11 bases between. In DNA form, the CDR3 reads TGTGCCAGCAGCAGGGCCCTCGACACCGGGGAGCTGTTTTTT. Its translation: CASSRALDTGELFF.

This clonotype was recorded at least ten times. V usage is TRBV5-1 and J usage is TRBJ2-3; D is undetermined. This CDR3 spans 14 amino acids. V gave up 3 bases and J gave up 8 bases, with 16 bases separating them. CDR1 is SGHRS, CDR2 YFSETQ, per germline. CDR3 in DNA: TGCGCCAGCAGCTCGGACCTAGGGATAGGTACGCAGTATTTT. Translation: CASSSDLGIGTQYF.

The chain couples TRBV6-2 or TRBV6-3 to TRBJ2-3; D remains ambiguous. The CDR3 spans 13 residues. The ends were cut back, 3 bases at V and 6 bases at J, with 10 bases in the middle. Germline CDR1 and CDR2: MNHEY and SVGEGT. CDR3 loop: CASSYARLDTQYF. CDR3 in DNA: TGTGCCAGCAGTTATGCCCGGTTGGATACGCAGTATTTT.

This clonotype came up a few times. The V gene is TRBV5-1, the J gene TRBJ2-1; no clear D. Germline-derived CDR1 and CDR2 are SGHRS and YFSETQ. The V gene lost 2 bases and the J gene lost 3 bases, with 12 bases spanning the gap. This CDR3 comprises 15 residues. CDR3 amino acids: CASSFRESSYNEQFF. The CDR3 bases are TGCGCCAGCAGCTTTCGAGAATCTAGCTACAATGAGCAGTTCTTC.

The rearrangement uses TRBV28 and TRBJ1-2; D is possibly TRBD1 (6 bases). The germline gives CDR1 MDHEN, CDR2 SYDVKM. V was pared by 3 bases and J by 8 bases, with 10 bases between. The CDR3 runs to 12 residues. The CDR3 region is CASSLGGHGYTF. CDR3 sequence (DNA): TGTGCCAGCAGTTTGGGGGGGCACGGCTACACCTTC.

This chain links TRBV20-1 with TRBJ2-7, with 8 bases that match TRBD1. The CDR3 loop spans 14 amino acids. The germline V gene has CDR1 DFQATT and CDR2 SNEGSKA (reference sequence). J was trimmed by 3 bases and V by 1 base; bases with no gene match: 5. The CDR3 is CSARGYTGGYEQYF. The CDR3 DNA follows: TGCAGTGCTAGAGGATACACAGGGGGCTACGAGCAGTACTTC.

The rearrangement uses TRBV7-2 and TRBJ2-7; 8 bases fit TRBD2. V dropped 6 bases and J dropped 6; count of bases not matched to a gene: 13. Germline V gene lookup returns CDR1 SGHTA and CDR2 FQGNSA. The CDR3 has 15 residues. The CDR3 region has the DNA TGTGCCAGCAGTAATCCCGGGACTAGTCCCCTCGAGCAGTACTTC. It yields the protein CASSNPGTSPLEQYF.

Concerning this clonotype itself: A much larger clone differs by one base, so this may be a read error. For the CDR3, the DNA is TGCGCCAGCAGCTTGACGACAGATACGCAGCATTTT. Translation gives CASSLTTDTQHF. The chain links TRBV5-1 to TRBJ2-3; TRBD1 is a possible D gene (5 bases). The tail of the sequence fits TRBJ1-5 better, so the J call may be wrong. There are 12 residues in the CDR3. Germline V CDR1 and CDR2: SGHRS, YFSETQ.

About this clonotype itself: A read error may produce the germline difference seen at one junction end. CDR3 coding DNA: TGTGCCAGCAGCCAAGATTACAGGGGAAGTAGTGAGCGGTTCTTC. It yields the protein CASSQDYRGSSERFF. The chain joins TRBV4-2 to TRBJ2-1; 7 bases agree with TRBD1. Germline V gene lookup returns CDR1 LGHNA and CDR2 YNFKEQ. The CDR3 is 15 residues long.

This chain joins TRBV7-8 and TRBJ1-5; D is undetermined. The CDR3 extends over 15 amino acids. Germline values: CDR1 SGHVS, CDR2 FQNEAQ. V shed 5 bases and J shed 3 bases, with 14 bases lying between them. The CDR3: CASSPRPSFNQPQHF. The CDR3 DNA sequence: TGTGCCAGCAGCCCTCGACCGAGTTTCAATCAGCCCCAGCATTTT. The variable domain in full, completed from reference TRBV7-8 and TRBJ1-5, reads GAGVSQSPRYKVAKRGQDVALRCDPISGHVSLFWYQQALGQGPEFLTYFQNEAQLDKSGLPSDRFFAERPEGSVSTLKIQRTQQEDSAVYLCASSPRPSFNQPQHFGDGTRLSIL.

The table lists this clonotype with a few counts. One end of the junction varies from germline; a read error may be responsible. V and J are TRBV6-6 and TRBJ2-1; a possible D gene is TRBD2 (6 bases). CDR1 and CDR2 from the germline V gene are MNHNY and SVGAGI (reference sequence). The CDR3 runs 14 residues. CDR3 in DNA: TGTGCCAGCAGTGACTCCTGGGCGGGACATGAGCAGTTCTTC. Its translation is CASSDSWAGHEQFF.

The CDR3 DNA sequence: TGTGCCAGCAGTTATGGGACGGGATACTCTGGAAACACCATATATTTT. The encoded protein is CASSYGTGYSGNTIYF. The chain has TRBV6-5 and TRBJ1-3; D is perhaps TRBD1 (5 bases). Germline values: CDR1 MNHEY, CDR2 SVGAGI. Trimming shortened V by 3 bases and J by 0 bases, and 12 bases separated the two germline ends. The CDR3 is made up of 16 amino acids.

This clonotype appeared a few times. The chain is built from TRBV4-1 and TRBJ2-7, with a weak D call TRBD1 (5 bases). In germline, CDR1 is MGHRA, CDR2 YSYEKL. V was cut by 0 bases and J by 0 bases, with 12 bases left in between. The CDR3 loop spans 16 amino acids. The CDR3: CASSQDPRESSYEQYF. CDR3 bases: TGCGCCAGCAGCCAAGATCCCAGGGAAAGCTCCTACGAGCAGTACTTC.

This clonotype is medium-sized (0.01 to 0.1%) within its sample. This chain connects TRBV5-1 to TRBJ2-7, with TRBD1 matching over 7 bases. CDR1 is SGHRS, CDR2 YFSETQ, per germline. Germline trimming cut 0 bases from V and 7 bases from J; bases unmatched to any gene: 10. The CDR3 extends over 15 amino acids. CDR3 nucleotide sequence: TGCGCCAGCAGCTTGGCCGCAGGGGGAACCGCAGAGCAGTACTTC. Its translation: CASSLAAGGTAEQYF.

In its sample, this clonotype was seen a few times. This chain joins TRBV10-3 and TRBJ2-1; 8 nucleotides agree with TRBD2. This CDR3 has 14 residues. V lost 0 bases and J lost 9; bases outside the gene matches: 4. Germline CDR1 ENHRY, CDR2 SYGVKD. CDR3 in amino acids: CAISESGRASEQFF. The CDR3 DNA reads as TGTGCCATCAGTGAGTCCGGGAGGGCGAGTGAGCAGTTCTTC.

The chain is built from TRBV15 and TRBJ2-4, with D uncertain. Germline lookup yields CDR1 LNHNV and CDR2 YYDKDF (reference sequence). The CDR3 has 16 amino acids. The ends were cut back, 0 bases at V and 2 bases at J, with 11 bases in the middle. The CDR3 DNA sequence: TGTGCCACCAGCAGAGACGCAGACCCTTCCAAAAACATTCAGTACTTC. It encodes CATSRDADPSKNIQYF. The full variable domain, its missing parts supplied by reference TRBV15 and TRBJ2-4, is DAMVIQNPRYQVTQFGKPVTLSCSQTLNHNVMYWYQQKSSQAPKLLFHYYDKDFNNEADTPDNFQSRRPNTSFCFLDIRSPGLGDTAMYLCATSRDADPSKNIQYFGAGTRLSVL.

This clonotype is medium-sized (0.01 to 0.1%) within its sample. The chain's CDR3 is CSALPVVDNEQFF. The CDR3 nucleotides are TGCAGTGCTCTACCTGTGGTGGACAATGAGCAGTTCTTC. The V gene is TRBV20-1, the J gene TRBJ2-1; no firm D call. Deletions cut 5 bases from V and 5 bases from J, with 13 bases between. The length of the CDR3 is 13 residues. The germline gives CDR1 DFQATT, CDR2 SNEGSKA (reference sequence).

Only a few counts were recorded for this clonotype. The rearrangement uses TRBV6-2 or TRBV6-3 and TRBJ1-1, with D uncertain. The germline CDR1 and CDR2 sequences are MNHEY and SVGEGT. The CDR3 has 15 residues. V was cut by 7 bases and J by 1 base, with 16 bases left in between. The CDR3 protein is CASIAPRAANTEAFF. In DNA, the CDR3 is TGTGCCAGCATTGCCCCAAGGGCAGCGAACACTGAAGCTTTCTTT.

This clonotype was observed a few times. The chain carries TRBV12-3 or TRBV12-4 and TRBJ2-1; 7 bases fit TRBD2. The CDR3 runs to 15 residues. Unmatched junction bases numbered 4, after V lost 0 bases and J lost 5 bases. CDR3 sequence (DNA): TGTGCCAGCAGTTTAGCTTCTAGCGGAGACAATGAGCAGTTCTTC. Translating it yields CASSLASSGDNEQFF.

This clonotype was observed a handful of times. The chain recombines TRBV28 with TRBJ1-2, with D unclear. The CDR3 is made up of 13 amino acids. Germline V lookup: CDR1 MDHEN, CDR2 SYDVKM. V lost 6 bases, J lost 3 bases, and 11 bases lay in between. This CDR3 is CASRPGVYYGYTF. In nucleotides, the CDR3 is TGTGCCAGCAGGCCGGGAGTTTACTATGGCTACACCTTC.

As DNA, the CDR3 is TGTGCCAGCAGCCCGGGACGGGGAACCAACTATGGCTACACCTTC. Protein sequence: CASSPGRGTNYGYTF. The V call is TRBV11-2, the J call TRBJ1-2; D might be TRBD1 (5 bases). Germline CDR1 SGHAT, CDR2 FQNNGV. CDR3 length: 15 residues. V gave up 5 bases and J gave up 2 bases, with 15 bases separating them.